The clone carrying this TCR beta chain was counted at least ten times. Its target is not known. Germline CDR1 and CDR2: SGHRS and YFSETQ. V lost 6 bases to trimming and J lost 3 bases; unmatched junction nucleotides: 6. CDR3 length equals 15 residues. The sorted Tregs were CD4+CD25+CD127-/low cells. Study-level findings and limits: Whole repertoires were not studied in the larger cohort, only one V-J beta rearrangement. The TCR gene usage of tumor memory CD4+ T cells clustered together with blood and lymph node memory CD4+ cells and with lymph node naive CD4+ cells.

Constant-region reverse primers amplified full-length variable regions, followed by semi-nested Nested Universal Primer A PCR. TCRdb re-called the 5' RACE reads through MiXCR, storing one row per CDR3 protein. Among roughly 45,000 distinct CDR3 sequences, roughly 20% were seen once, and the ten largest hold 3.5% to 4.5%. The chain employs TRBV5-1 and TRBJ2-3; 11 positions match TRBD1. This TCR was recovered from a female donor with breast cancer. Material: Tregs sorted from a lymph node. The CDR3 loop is CASIRTGGVTDTQYF. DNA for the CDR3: TGCGCCAGCATTAGGACAGGGGGCGTTACAGATACGCAGTATTTT.